These T cell receptor beta chains were read from a single sample in a study of control samples from healthy donors and cancer patients. The assay was immunoSEQ multiplex PCR, and TCRdb's table has in-frame clones only and misses some. The sample lists about 160,000 clones, approximately 90% occurring once. What was sequenced was blood. These receptors were taken from a woman aged 25-40 years in good health. The CDR3 runs from the conserved cysteine through the conserved F or W. The order of the fields is J gene, V gene, D gene, CDR3 protein, CDR3 DNA. A D gene is named only where the DNA matches it firmly.

TRBJ1-1	TRBV9	TRBD1	CASSGPGQGGTEAFF	TGTGCCAGCAGCGGTCCGGGACAGGGAGGAACTGAAGCTTTCTTT
TRBJ2-5	TRBV7-8	.	CASSSRAGTETQYF	TGTGCCAGCAGCTCCAGGGCAGGGACCGAGACCCAGTACTTC
TRBJ2-2	TRBV7-2	.	CASSLAPISNTGELFF	TGTGCCAGCAGCTTAGCGCCCATCTCGAACACCGGGGAGCTGTTTTTT
TRBJ1-2	TRBV15	.	CATNTPDGQNTF	TGTGCCACCAACACCCCAGACGGACAGAACACCTTC
TRBJ1-2	TRBV19	TRBD1	CASSKGPDRADYGYTF	TGTGCCAGTAGTAAGGGGCCCGACAGGGCCGACTATGGCTACACCTTC
TRBJ1-2	TRBV6-5	.	CASTPGVTNYGYTF	TGTGCCAGCACACCTGGAGTTACAAACTATGGCTACACCTTC
TRBJ2-7	TRBV6-5	.	CASSWRGSEQYF	TGTGCCAGCAGCTGGAGGGGGAGCGAGCAGTACTTC
TRBJ2-1	TRBV10-3	TRBD1	CAVGQGTNEQFF	TGTGCCGTTGGACAGGGGACGAATGAGCAGTTCTTC
TRBJ2-1	TRBV9	.	CASSPGGSVYNEQFF	TGTGCCAGCAGCCCCGGGGGTAGCGTATACAATGAGCAGTTCTTC
TRBJ2-4	TRBV7-2	.	CASSLRISRGENIQYF	TGTGCCAGCAGCTTAAGAATATCCAGGGGGGAAAACATTCAGTACTTC
TRBJ1-1	TRBV19	.	CASSMGHGSLAFF	TGTGCCAGTAGTATGGGACACGGCTCATTGGCTTTCTTT
TRBJ2-1	TRBV27	.	CASSAGLRNEQFF	TGTGCCAGCAGTGCGGGGCTTAGGAATGAGCAGTTCTTC
TRBJ1-1	TRBV6-5	.	CASRGGGGTEAFF	TGTGCCAGCAGAGGAGGTGGGGGCACTGAAGCTTTCTTT
TRBJ2-7	TRBV30	.	CAWSGVSYEQYF	TGTGCCTGGAGCGGGGTGTCCTACGAGCAGTACTTC
TRBJ2-1	TRBV5-1	TRBD2	CASSPSGGSPGNEQFF	TGCGCCAGCAGCCCATCGGGGGGGAGCCCGGGCAATGAGCAGTTCTTC
TRBJ2-7	TRBV5-4	.	CASSRDAAGEQYF	TGTGCCAGCAGCCGGGACGCGGCTGGCGAGCAGTACTTC
TRBJ2-1	TRBV10-3	.	CAIMGGGSYNEQFF	TGTGCCATCATGGGTGGGGGTTCCTACAATGAGCAGTTCTTC